This T cell receptor (beta chain) emerged from a study of CD8 T cells in ankylosing spondylitis. There are many counts of this clonotype. Via MiXCR, TCRdb re-called the 5' RACE reads, giving one row per CDR3 protein. This table has 250,000 to 400,000 distinct CDR3 sequences, about 9.9% appearing once. Germline-derived CDR1 and CDR2 are LNHNV and YYDKDF (reference sequence). This CDR3 has 16 amino acids. V shed 0 bases and J 3 bases; nucleotides not matched to a gene: 2. The sample taken for sequencing was blood, either unsorted or a sorted T cell fraction (not recorded which). The clonotype was recovered from a female donor with ankylosing spondylitis or in good health (not recorded which). The rearrangement links TRBV15 to TRBJ2-1; TRBD2 matches 10 bases. CDR3 residues: CATSRDGLADYNEQFF. CDR3 bases: TGTGCCACCAGCAGAGACGGACTAGCGGACTACAATGAGCAGTTCTTC.